What follows are 5 T cell receptor beta chains derived from one specimen sequenced in a study of cytomegalovirus exposure and HLA in healthy donors. This PCR relied on a set of 60 Vbeta primers and 13 Jbeta primers. Generated by immunoSEQ multiplex PCR, the TCRdb table keeps only in-frame clones and is missing some. The data show 100,000 to 150,000 clones, over 70% seen once. Sequencing was done on a sample of PBMCs. These receptors were taken from a female donor in good health and CMV-seronegative.

The chain recombines TRBV18 with TRBJ2-2; 7 bases are a match to TRBD2. The length of the CDR3 is 16 residues. Germline V gene data show CDR1 as KGHSH and CDR2 as LQKENI. The V segment lost 3 bases and the J segment 0 bases; nucleotides outside the gene matches: 4. CDR3 DNA sequence: TGTGCCAGCTCACCCCCTAGCGGATCGAACACCGGGGAGCTGTTTTTT. This gives the protein CASSPPSGSNTGELFF.

The chain combines TRBV7-9 with TRBJ2-1; 10 bases line up with TRBD2. The CDR3 totals 14 residues. The junction had 2 bases not matched to a gene; V was cut back by 5 bases and J by 4 bases. Germline CDR1 and CDR2: SEHNR and FQNEAQ (reference sequence). In DNA, the CDR3 is TGTGCCAGCAGCCTGACTAGCGGGTACAATGAGCAGTTCTTC. Amino acid sequence: CASSLTSGYNEQFF.

Notes on this clone: One junction end does not reproduce the germline sequence, and a read error may be involved. V and J are TRBV5-4 and TRBJ2-5, with 10 bases lining up with TRBD2. The J call could be wrong; TRBJ2-7 is a better fit for the DNA end. Germline V gene data show CDR1 as SGHNT and CDR2 as YYREEE (reference sequence). This CDR3 comprises 14 residues. The CDR3, as DNA: TGTACCAGCAGCTCCCGGACTAGCGGTTACGAGCAGTACTTC. This translates into CTSSSRTSGYEQYF.

Only one count was recorded for this clone. The chain employs TRBV15 and TRBJ1-1; perhaps TRBD1 as D (6 bases). V dropped 0 bases and J dropped 0 bases, with 14 bases sitting between them. CDR1 and CDR2 (germline): LNHNV, YYDKDF (reference sequence). This CDR3 is built from 17 residues. DNA of the CDR3: TGTGCCACCAGCAGAGAGACTACAGGGAGCATGAACACTGAAGCTTTCTTT. Protein product: CATSRETTGSMNTEAFF.

The rearrangement joins TRBV29-1 to TRBJ1-2, with D tentatively TRBD1 (5 bases). This CDR3 has 13 amino acids. The germline V and J ends were trimmed by 3 bases and 4 bases, with 12 bases remaining between them. CDR1 and CDR2 from the germline V gene are SQVTM and ANQGSEA. The CDR3 reads CSVDPREGYGYTF. In nucleotides, the CDR3 is TGCAGCGTTGACCCCAGGGAGGGCTATGGCTACACCTTC.